A selection of T cell receptor beta chains follows, all from one sample in a study of blood T cell repertoires in COVID-19. TCRdb's copy holds only in-frame clones and misses some; the assay was immunoSEQ multiplex PCR. The sample has approximately 260,000 clones, 82% seen once. Source material: peripheral blood. The receptor source for this set is an elderly woman with active or convalescent COVID-19. CDR3s include the opening cysteine and the closing phenylalanine or tryptophan. The size field is filled for only some rows; it gives once, few, many or a size class.

V: TRBV30; size: -; J: TRBJ2-1; CDR3: CAWSVLAGTNEQFF
V: TRBV3-1/TRBV3-2; size: -; J: TRBJ1-4; CDR3: CASSQQGSNEKLFF
V: TRBV11-2; size: few; J: TRBJ2-1; CDR3: CASSLAAGGRFEQFF
V: TRBV7-9; size: -; J: TRBJ1-1; CDR3: CASSRDRLTEAFF
V: TRBV24-1; size: -; J: TRBJ2-7; CDR3: CATSDRDRGDYEQYF
V: TRBV27; size: -; J: TRBJ2-2; CDR3: CASRFRVGELFF
V: TRBV7-8; size: -; J: TRBJ2-7; CDR3: CASSLMFGQGSYEQYF
V: TRBV28; size: -; J: TRBJ1-2; CDR3: CASSGPGSGQGNYGYTF
V: TRBV24-1; size: -; J: TRBJ2-3; CDR3: CATSATGGATDTQYF
V: TRBV7-9; size: -; J: TRBJ2-2; CDR3: CASSLYTGELFF
V: TRBV11-2; size: -; J: TRBJ1-1; CDR3: CASSLRQTNTEAFF
V: TRBV7-9; size: -; J: TRBJ2-5; CDR3: CASSLIEETQYF
V: TRBV19; size: -; J: TRBJ2-2; CDR3: CASAAQSANTGELFF
V: TRBV29-1; size: few; J: TRBJ1-2; CDR3: CSVARGDRLNYGYTF
V: TRBV5-1; size: -; J: TRBJ2-3; CDR3: CASSFGTSGTDTQYF
V: TRBV15; size: -; J: TRBJ2-3; CDR3: CAETRTSGRDLSTDTQYF
V: TRBV7-9; size: -; J: TRBJ1-2; CDR3: CASIPWDRERDYGYTF
V: TRBV9; size: -; J: TRBJ2-1; CDR3: CASSVVGQEPYNEQFF
V: TRBV5-1; size: -; J: TRBJ2-7; CDR3: CASSLGMIRHYEQYF
V: TRBV7-9; size: -; J: TRBJ1-5; CDR3: CASSFGLFRDGNQPQHF
V: TRBV19; size: -; J: TRBJ1-5; CDR3: CASSIFSGDASGNQPQHF
V: TRBV12-3/TRBV12-4; size: -; J: TRBJ2-7; CDR3: CASSFTGYEQYF
V: TRBV5-4; size: -; J: TRBJ2-1; CDR3: CASSLTTGYDGQFF
V: TRBV7-9; size: -; J: TRBJ2-1; CDR3: CASSLNSGSYNEQFF
V: TRBV13; size: once; J: TRBJ1-5; CDR3: CASSLGPTGGGGQPQHF
V: TRBV3-1/TRBV3-2; size: few; J: TRBJ1-1; CDR3: CASSQTGQAFF
V: TRBV5-6; size: -; J: TRBJ1-1; CDR3: CASSLERGDTEAFF
V: TRBV7-8; size: -; J: TRBJ2-1; CDR3: CASTIYHDGDNEQFF
V: TRBV19; size: -; J: TRBJ1-5; CDR3: CASRGQGGNNQPQHF